These T cell receptor beta chains were read from a single sample in a study of blood T cells in healthy people across ages. TCRdb analysed the 5' RACE reads with MiXCR anew, one entry per CDR3 protein. The sample lists 600,000 to 1,000,000 distinct CDR3 sequences, about 62% occurring once. Sequencing input: blood. All receptors derive from a man younger than 45 in good health. The CDR3 runs from the conserved cysteine through the conserved F or W. The order of the fields is V gene, J gene, CDR3 protein.

>TRBV7-6|TRBJ2-7
CASSPLNARRAYEQYF
>TRBV6-2/TRBV6-3|TRBJ1-5
CASSYNPGTDSQPQHF
>TRBV6-1|TRBJ2-5
CASSDQRGNQETQYF
>TRBV5-1|TRBJ2-5
CASSLKGLAGETQYF
>TRBV19|TRBJ1-2
CASKFGTVDGYTF
>TRBV7-9|.
CASSPRVDSLGETQYF
>TRBV15|TRBJ1-1
CATSKGGAGGTEAFF
>TRBV6-5|TRBJ1-6
CASSPRQGKSPLHF
>TRBV10-3|TRBJ2-1
CAISEGASGGSYNEQFF
>TRBV11-1|TRBJ1-2
CASSLQVGSQGYTF
>TRBV28|TRBJ1-5
CASSSHGGRDQPQHF
>TRBV15|.
CATSVGYEQYF
>TRBV20-1|TRBJ2-1
CSARGAQPDYNERFF
>TRBV7-9|TRBJ1-2
CASSAGQTNYGYTF
>TRBV11-3|TRBJ2-5
CASSSQGEHETQYF
>TRBV6-1|.
CASSEAGAGYEQYF
>TRBV7-9|TRBJ2-1
CASSHLAGEEFF
>TRBV6-1|TRBJ2-7
CASSTLSAGEQYF
>TRBV27|TRBJ1-5
CASSLSFIRDQPQHF
>TRBV7-9|.
CASSSRTSGRAHEQYF
>TRBV5-1|TRBJ1-4
CASSKNTRVWDEKLFF
>TRBV6-5|TRBJ2-5
CASSRAGGRQETQYF
>TRBV5-1|TRBJ2-1
CASSATSGGARNEQFF
>TRBV28|TRBJ2-7
CASSLPGERYRATYEQYF
>TRBV12-3/TRBV12-4|TRBJ2-4
CASTLAGGTQYF
>TRBV29-1|TRBJ2-1
CSVEGTSGDANPYNEQFF
>TRBV21-1|TRBJ1-5
CASSKEGKPTIDQPQHF
>TRBV11-2|TRBJ2-3
CASSLVGSPTDTQYF
>TRBV7-2|TRBJ2-7
CASSFKGVWYEQYF
>TRBV11-2|TRBJ1-5
CASSLGATGAGQPQHF
>TRBV27|TRBJ2-1
CASRGLAGLNEQFF
>TRBV20-1|.
CSARGEGTDFYEQYF
>TRBV20-1|TRBJ1-2
CSAMDRGKYGYTF
>TRBV20-1|TRBJ2-7
CSARDEMDHYEQYF
>TRBV12-3/TRBV12-4|TRBJ1-4
CASSLLRGEKLFF
>TRBV21-1|TRBJ2-4
CASSKMDGQHIQYF
>TRBV3-1|TRBJ2-7
CASSQVGAGRGYYEQYF
>TRBV27|TRBJ1-5
CASSEGQFNQPQHF
>TRBV29-1|TRBJ2-7
CSGGTGGNEQYF
>TRBV10-3|TRBJ2-1
CAIRLDSDNEQFF
>TRBV10-3|TRBJ2-7
CAIALSGDEQYF
>TRBV7-2|TRBJ2-5
CASSLKGETQYF
>TRBV29-1|TRBJ2-1
CSVGDFRRDNEQFF
>TRBV6-2/TRBV6-3|TRBJ1-2
CASRDYTGTAYGYTF
>TRBV20-1|TRBJ2-7
CSVPGLGTYEQYF
>TRBV7-9|TRBJ2-7
CASSPQGRGYEQYF
>TRBV20-1|TRBJ1-1
CSAAEPTNTEAFF
>TRBV7-2|TRBJ2-3
CAGAGSGTDTQYF
>TRBV5-1|TRBJ2-3
CASSYPRDLISPDTQYF
>TRBV30|.
CAGSDRYEQYF
>TRBV7-9|.
CASSLGTSGQTYEQYF
>TRBV7-2|TRBJ2-7
CASSAHQGYEQYF
>TRBV7-2|TRBJ1-5
CASSRTGGYGQPQHF
>TRBV12-3/TRBV12-4|TRBJ2-7
CASRSPGLVSEQYF
>TRBV12-3/TRBV12-4|TRBJ1-2
CASSRSTGARGYTF
>TRBV9|TRBJ2-5
CASSVKGGETQYF